The source of this T cell receptor beta chain is a study of cytomegalovirus exposure and HLA in healthy donors. Separation from the roughly 600-subject first cohort characterized the roughly 120-subject validation cohort, to which the donors belonged. Clones were sequenced by immunoSEQ multiplex PCR, and TCRdb holds only the in-frame ones, with some missing. Of tens of thousands of clones listed, less than 96% are singletons. Material: PBMCs. The sequence was collected from a man aged 18 to 29 in good health and CMV-seropositive.

The CDR3 sequence is CASSDSRDPGELFF. The CDR3, as DNA: TGTGCCAGCAGTGACTCGCGGGACCCCGGGGAGCTGTTTTTT. This chain links TRBV6-4 with TRBJ2-2; D possibly corresponds to TRBD2 (6 bases). Germline CDR1 is MRHNA and CDR2 is SNTAGT. The V and J ends lost 0 bases and 6 bases respectively, with 8 bases between them. The CDR3 is made up of 14 amino acids.